This TCR beta chain originates from a study of breast tumors, draining lymph nodes, adjacent tissues. Study-level results: The lymph node origin of tumor T cells was framed as consistent with a hypothesis, not demonstrated. Tumor and nontumor repertoires were significantly more similar in luminal-like than in basal-like breast cancer. Tumors had less TCR diversity than lymph nodes, more than nontumor tissue.

This clonotype is termed medium-sized. Its antigen remains unknown. TCRdb reprocessed the multiplex PCR reads with MiXCR, giving one entry per CDR3 protein. Seen here are about 15,000 distinct CDR3 sequences, around 58% observed once, and the top ten hold 25% to 30%. CDR3 length equals 15 residues. Trimming cost V 4 bases and J 1 base; bases outside gene matches: 7. The V gene's germline CDR1 is SQVTM and CDR2 ANQGSEA. V gene TRBV29-1 combines with J gene TRBJ2-3, with 8 nucleotides matching TRBD2. Sequencing used tumor-adjacent breast tissue. The origin of this receptor is a female donor with breast cancer. Some clones in this sample may be carry-over from other donors' samples. CDR3: CSVGGSGSGTDTQYF. The CDR3 DNA reads TGCAGCGTTGGGGGCAGCGGGAGTGGCACAGATACGCAGTATTTT.